This TCR beta chain derives from a study of shared clonotypes between healthy human individuals. Overall study results and limits: Larger richness was generally estimated for naive than memory subsets.

This table comes from immunoSEQ multiplex PCR, and its TCRdb copy is limited to in-frame clones, with some not included. The table lists some 1,100,000 clones, more than 75% of them singletons. The CDR3 spans 15 residues. CDR1 is SNHLY, CDR2 FYNNEI, per germline. V shed 7 bases, J shed 0 bases, and the junction held 7 bases outside the gene matches. On this clone: Its target is unknown.

This sequence originates from a man aged 18 to 29 in good health. Some clones in this sample may be carry-over from other donors' samples. The chain combines TRBV2 with TRBJ2-7; 9 bases fit TRBD1. The specimen was memory CD4+ T cells from PBMCs. Regarding subset: CD45RA-negative fraction. CDR3 nucleotide sequence: TGTGCCAGCAATAGGGACAGGGCCTCCTCCTACGAGCAGTACTTC. This encodes CASNRDRASSYEQYF.